The 24 T cell receptor beta chains below all came from one sample that was sequenced in a study of T cell responses to AZD1222 COVID-19 vaccine. Assay: immunoSEQ multiplex PCR; the TCRdb copy retains only in-frame clones and omits some. The data contain 150,000 or so clones, 80% to 95% of them singletons. This sample comprised peripheral blood, obtained on day 0 of AZD1222 vaccination. The receptors were sampled from an adult in good health.

The V call is TRBV3-1 (or the pseudogene TRBV3-2), the J call TRBJ1-5; D perhaps matches TRBD1 (5 bases). Germline V gene sequence: CDR1 LGHDT, CDR2 YNNKEL (reference sequence). The CDR3 runs 13 residues. Trimming cost V 4 bases and J 3 bases, with 7 bases left between them. CDR3 region: CASSRQPNQPQHF. CDR3 sequence (DNA): TGTGCCAGCAGCCGACAGCCCAATCAGCCCCAGCATTTT.

The chain recombines TRBV4-2 with TRBJ2-2, with D uncertain. The ends were cut back, 0 bases at V and 7 bases at J, with 6 bases in the middle. The CDR3 has 13 residues. CDR1 and CDR2 (germline): LGHNA, YNFKEQ. In DNA form, the CDR3 reads TGTGCCAGCAGCCAAGAATCCGGCGGGGAGCTGTTTTTT. Its protein is CASSQESGGELFF.

The rearrangement joins TRBV2 to TRBJ1-1; D gene uncertain. Germline V gene sequence: CDR1 SNHLY, CDR2 FYNNEI. The CDR3 spans 13 residues. The V and J ends lost 7 bases and 0 bases respectively, with 9 bases between them. In nucleotides, the CDR3 is TGTGCCAGCATTAAAGACATGAACACTGAAGCTTTCTTT. Its translation: CASIKDMNTEAFF.

The chain uses TRBV2 and TRBJ1-2; no clear D. CDR3 length equals 13 residues. The V gene lost 6 bases and the J gene lost 4 bases, with 12 bases spanning the gap. Germline V gene sequence: CDR1 SNHLY, CDR2 FYNNEI. This CDR3 reads CASSPDGPYGYTF. The CDR3 DNA follows: TGTGCCAGCAGCCCCGACGGACCCTATGGCTACACCTTC.

This chain uses TRBV4-3 with TRBJ1-1, with D unclear. Germline CDR1 and CDR2: LGHNA and YSLEER. The CDR3 has 14 residues. Trimming cost V 0 bases and J 11 bases, with 16 bases left between them. The CDR3 region has the DNA TGCGCCAGCAGCCAAGATGGGAGGGCATTGGGGGCTTTCTTT. Encoded protein: CASSQDGRALGAFF.

The CDR3 bases are TGTGCCAGCAGTCTGCGGAGGCAGGGCTACACCTTC. Amino acids: CASSLRRQGYTF. The V gene is TRBV6-6, the J gene TRBJ1-2; unclear D gene. Trimming left V 5 bases short and J 8 bases short, with 12 bases between. Germline CDR1 reads MNHNY; CDR2 reads SVGAGI (reference sequence). The CDR3 consists of 12 residues.

The rearrangement links TRBV5-1 to TRBJ2-1; the match to TRBD2 covers 9 bases. The J segment lost 6 bases and the V segment lost 1 base, leaving 8 bases of the junction unmatched. Germline values: CDR1 SGHRS, CDR2 YFSETQ. This CDR3 is built from 16 residues. This CDR3 reads CASSLTASGAPNEQFF. DNA of the CDR3: TGCGCCAGCAGCTTGACGGCTAGCGGGGCACCCAATGAGCAGTTCTTC.

This chain links TRBV29-1 with TRBJ1-2; TRBD1 aligns across 10 bases. The CDR3 runs 13 residues. The ends lost 6 bases at V and 4 bases at J; junction bases unmatched: 5. The V gene's germline CDR1 is SQVTM and CDR2 ANQGSEA. The CDR3 here is CSVRTGGSYGYTF. Written as DNA, the CDR3 is TGCAGCGTCCGGACAGGGGGTTCCTATGGCTACACCTTC.

V gene TRBV25-1 combines with J gene TRBJ1-6, with D unclear. Trimming shortened V by 1 base and J by 9 bases, and 4 bases separated the two germline ends. The CDR3 length is 12 residues. CDR1 and CDR2 from the germline V gene are MGHDK and SYGVNS. The CDR3 is CASSEWASPLHF. CDR3 sequence (DNA): TGTGCCAGCAGTGAATGGGCTTCACCCCTCCACTTT.

V is TRBV2 and J is TRBJ1-1; maybe TRBD1 (5 bases). Trimming removed 3 bases from V and 4 bases from J, with 15 bases in between. This CDR3 contains 15 residues. Germline CDR1 SNHLY, CDR2 FYNNEI. CDR3 sequence: CASSEEGWRVTEAFF. CDR3 nucleotide sequence: TGTGCCAGCAGTGAGGAGGGGTGGCGAGTCACTGAAGCTTTCTTT. Complete variable domain (other parts from reference TRBV2 and TRBJ1-1): EPEVTQTPSHQVTQMGQEVILRCVPISNHLYFYWYRQILGQKVEFLVSFYNNEISEKSEIFDDQFSVERPDGSNFTLKIRSTKLEDSAMYFCASSEEGWRVTEAFFGQGTRLTVV.

The CDR3 nucleotides read TGTGCCAGCAGCAAGGGACTAGCGGATTCATCCCCGGGTGAGCAGTTCTTC. The encoded protein is CASSKGLADSSPGEQFF. The chain carries TRBV7-2 and TRBJ2-1, with 11 bases lining up with TRBD2. Germline CDR1 and CDR2: SGHTA and FQGNSA. This CDR3 is built from 17 residues. With 5 bases clipped from V and 9 bases from J, the junction kept 15 bases outside the gene matches.

With respect to this clone: The sample has other DNA sequences that encode this CDR3 too. The chain links TRBV9 to TRBJ2-2; TRBD1 aligns across 7 bases. Germline CDR1 is SGDLS and CDR2 is YYNGEE. This CDR3 is 15 amino acids long. The V gene end was trimmed by 4 bases and the J gene end by 2 bases; junction bases not matched to a gene: 5. The CDR3 sequence is CASSPGTANTGELFF. The CDR3 coding sequence is TGTGCCAGCAGCCCAGGGACAGCCAACACCGGGGAGCTGTTTTTT. Using reference TRBV9 and TRBJ2-2 for the parts outside the CDR3, the full variable domain is DSGVTQTPKHLITATGQRVTLRCSPRSGDLSVYWYQQSLDQGLQFLIQYYNGEERAKGNILERFSAQQFPDLHSELNLSSLELGDSALYFCASSPGTANTGELFFGEGSRLTVL.

This chain links TRBV19 with TRBJ1-3, with no clear D. This CDR3 is 14 amino acids long. Trimming took off 7 bases at V and 0 bases at J, with 10 bases between the two ends. In germline, CDR1 is LNHDA, CDR2 SQIVND (reference sequence). CDR3 coding DNA: TGTGCCAGTATCCGAGACAACTCTGGAAACACCATATATTTT. Translating it yields CASIRDNSGNTIYF.

This chain joins TRBV14 and TRBJ1-6; the D gene is possibly TRBD1 (6 bases). V was trimmed by 2 bases and J by 8 bases, leaving 13 bases between them. This CDR3 has 15 amino acids. CDR1 SGHDN and CDR2 FVKESK come from the germline V gene. The CDR3 protein is CASSQRTAVDSPLHF. Here the CDR3 DNA reads TGTGCCAGCAGCCAACGGACAGCCGTCGATTCACCCCTCCACTTT.

This clone was counted once. The V and J genes are TRBV14 and TRBJ2-1, with 10 bases matching TRBD2. This CDR3 spans 18 amino acids. The germline V gene has CDR1 SGHDN and CDR2 FVKESK. The J segment lost 4 bases and the V segment lost 0 bases, leaving 9 bases of the junction unmatched. The CDR3 reads CASSQDSGRSRGYNEQFF. CDR3 DNA sequence: TGTGCCAGCAGCCAAGATAGCGGGAGGAGCAGGGGGTACAATGAGCAGTTCTTC. Variable domain in full (rest from reference TRBV14 and TRBJ2-1): EAGVTQFPSHSVIEKGQTVTLRCDPISGHDNLYWYRRVMGKEIKFLLHFVKESKQDESGMPNNRFLAERTGGTYSTLKVQPAELEDSGVYFCASSQDSGRSRGYNEQFFGPGTRLTVL.

This chain uses TRBV30 with TRBJ1-6, with a weak D call TRBD1 (5 bases). Trimming shortened V by 2 bases and J by 7 bases, and 15 bases separated the two germline ends. Germline V lookup: CDR1 GTSNPN, CDR2 SVGIG (reference sequence). CDR3 length: 15 amino acids. CDR3 bases: TGTGCCTGGAGTCGCGGCCAGGGCAGGAATTCACCCCTCCACTTT. Its protein is CAWSRGQGRNSPLHF.

This clone has just one count. The J gene is TRBJ1-4, the V gene TRBV5-1; D remains ambiguous. Germline CDR1 is SGHRS and CDR2 is YFSETQ. The CDR3 loop spans 15 amino acids. Trimming shortened V by 4 bases and J by 8 bases, and 18 bases separated the two germline ends. The CDR3 reads CASSEGGPQREKLFF. CDR3 DNA: TGCGCCAGCAGCGAAGGTGGGCCTCAACGGGAAAAACTGTTTTTT.

The genes are TRBV10-1 and TRBJ1-1; D might be TRBD1 (5 bases). Germline CDR1 WNHNN, CDR2 SYGVQD (reference sequence). V was cut by 8 bases and J by 4 bases, with 17 bases left in between. The length of the CDR3 is 14 residues. The CDR3 bases are TGCGCCAGCCTTAACCCGGGGGACGTCACTGAAGCTTTCTTT. Its protein product is CASLNPGDVTEAFF.

The chain is built from TRBV3-1 (or the pseudogene TRBV3-2) and TRBJ1-4, with 10 nucleotides matching TRBD1. CDR1 is LGHDT, CDR2 YNNKEL, per germline (reference sequence). This CDR3 has 15 amino acids. The V gene end was trimmed by 1 base and the J gene end by 9 bases; junction bases not matched to a gene: 5. The CDR3 sequence is CASSQGGTGVKKLFF. CDR3 DNA sequence: TGTGCCAGCAGCCAAGGCGGGACAGGGGTCAAAAAACTGTTTTTT.

This rearrangement joins TRBV11-2 to TRBJ1-2; unclear D gene. The CDR3 is 15 amino acids. The V end was cut by 1 base, the J end by 0 bases, with 9 bases between. Germline CDR1 reads SGHAT; CDR2 reads FQNNGV. Here the CDR3 DNA reads TGTGCCAGCAGCTTAGGTCTCCCGTCTAACTATGGCTACACCTTC. Translating gives CASSLGLPSNYGYTF.

CDR3 DNA sequence: TGCGCCAGCAGCTTGACTAGCGGGGGGTACAATGAGCAGTTCTTC. Translating gives CASSLTSGGYNEQFF. This chain joins TRBV5-1 and TRBJ2-1; 12 bases line up with TRBD2. Per germline, CDR1 SGHRS and CDR2 YFSETQ. The CDR3 covers 15 residues. With 1 base clipped from V and 4 bases from J, the junction kept 0 bases outside the gene matches.

This clone appeared once. This rearrangement joins TRBV27 to TRBJ1-5, with no clear D. V was cut by 2 bases and J by 0 bases, with 11 bases left in between. CDR1 and CDR2 (germline): MNHEY, SMNVEV (reference sequence). The CDR3 length is 16 residues. The CDR3 sequence is CASSLAGWNSNQPQHF. DNA of the CDR3: TGTGCCAGCAGTTTAGCGGGCTGGAATAGCAATCAGCCCCAGCATTTT.

This clone was detected a few times. The rearrangement uses TRBV5-6 and TRBJ1-1; D is unresolved. CDR1 and CDR2 from the germline V gene are SGHDT and YYEEEE. V shed 4 bases and J shed 4 bases, with 8 bases lying between them. CDR3 length equals 12 residues. The CDR3 reads CASSGDGTEAFF. The DNA of the CDR3 is TGTGCCAGCAGCGGCGACGGCACTGAAGCTTTCTTT.

This clone was recorded once. The chain combines TRBV4-2 with TRBJ2-1; D gene uncertain. CDR1 is LGHNA, CDR2 YNFKEQ, per germline. V lost 0 bases, J lost 6 bases, and 6 bases lay in between. The length of the CDR3 is 13 residues. This chain's CDR3 is CASSQDAPNEQFF. CDR3 nucleotides: TGTGCCAGCAGCCAAGATGCCCCCAATGAGCAGTTCTTC.